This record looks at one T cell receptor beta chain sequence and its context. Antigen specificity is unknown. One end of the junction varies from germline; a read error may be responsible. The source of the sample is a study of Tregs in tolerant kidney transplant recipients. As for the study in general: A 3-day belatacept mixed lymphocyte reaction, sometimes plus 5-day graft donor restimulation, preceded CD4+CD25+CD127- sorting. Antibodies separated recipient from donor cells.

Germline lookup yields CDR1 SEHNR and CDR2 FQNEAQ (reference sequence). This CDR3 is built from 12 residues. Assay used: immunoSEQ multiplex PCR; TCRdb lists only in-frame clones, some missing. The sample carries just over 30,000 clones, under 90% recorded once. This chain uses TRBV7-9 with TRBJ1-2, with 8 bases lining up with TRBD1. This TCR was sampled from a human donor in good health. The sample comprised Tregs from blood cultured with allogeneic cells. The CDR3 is CASSTYRGLPGF. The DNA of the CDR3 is TGTGCCAGCAGCACCTACAGGGGGTTACCCGGATTC.